This T cell receptor (beta chain) was identified in a study of blood T cell repertoires in COVID-19. Trimming cost V 4 bases and J 5 bases; bases outside gene matches: 10. CDR3 size: 15 residues. The germline gives CDR1 MGHRA, CDR2 YSYEKL. As originally analysed: Scientists estimated how many nucleated cells there were by amplifying reference gene primers. Profiling relied on immunoSEQ multiplex PCR, and the TCRdb table lists in-frame clones only, not all of them. V and J calls and clone size are those listed in that table; D and trimming were worked out from the DNA. The sample includes 95,000 to 150,000 clones, around 70% seen only once; the top ten take over 4.5%.

The receptor comes from a man aged 55 to 69 with acute or convalescent COVID-19. The V gene is TRBV4-1, the J gene TRBJ2-7; 8 bases line up with TRBD1. Sequenced: peripheral blood. As DNA, the CDR3 is TGCGCCAGCAGCCCATGGACAGGGATTAAGAACGAGCAGTACTTC. Translating it yields CASSPWTGIKNEQYF.